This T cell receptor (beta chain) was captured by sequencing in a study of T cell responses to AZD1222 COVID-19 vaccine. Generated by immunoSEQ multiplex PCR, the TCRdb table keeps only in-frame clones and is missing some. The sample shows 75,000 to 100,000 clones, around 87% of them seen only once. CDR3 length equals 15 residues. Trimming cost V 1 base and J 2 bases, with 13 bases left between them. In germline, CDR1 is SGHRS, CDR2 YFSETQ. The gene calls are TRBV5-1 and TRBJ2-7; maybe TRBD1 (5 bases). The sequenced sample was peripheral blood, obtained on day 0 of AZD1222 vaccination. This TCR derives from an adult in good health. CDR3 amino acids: CASSLTGTVTYEQYF. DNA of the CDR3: TGCGCCAGCAGCTTGACAGGAACTGTGACCTACGAGCAGTACTTC.